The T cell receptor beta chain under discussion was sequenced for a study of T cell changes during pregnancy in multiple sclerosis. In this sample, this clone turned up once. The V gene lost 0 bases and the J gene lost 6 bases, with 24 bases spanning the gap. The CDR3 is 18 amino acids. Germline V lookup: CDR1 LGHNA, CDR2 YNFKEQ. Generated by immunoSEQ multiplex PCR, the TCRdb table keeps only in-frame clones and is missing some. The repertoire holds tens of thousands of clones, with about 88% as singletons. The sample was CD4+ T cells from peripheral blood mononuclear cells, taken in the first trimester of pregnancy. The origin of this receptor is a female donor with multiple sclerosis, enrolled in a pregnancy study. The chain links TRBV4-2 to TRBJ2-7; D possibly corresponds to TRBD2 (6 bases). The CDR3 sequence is CASSQDFGTGAGALEQYF. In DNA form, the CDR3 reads TGTGCCAGCAGCCAAGATTTCGGTACGGGAGCTGGGGCCCTCGAGCAGTACTTC.